The clone carrying this TCR beta chain was observed at least ten times. Its antigen remains unidentified. A NOSPECS grade of at least 4, a Clinical Activity Score of at least 3 and duration under 3 months were recorded in ophthalmopathy patients. The study left out patients who had uncontrolled infection, other autoimmune disease, pregnancy or lactation. Clinical symptoms, serum thyroxine and TRAb, thyroid ultrasound and orbital computed tomography were used for the diagnoses. Per the germline V gene, CDR1 is SGHTA and CDR2 is FQGNSA. This CDR3 comprises 13 residues. The V segment lost 5 bases and the J segment 7 bases; nucleotides outside the gene matches: 7. The data stem from a study of T cells in Graves' hyperthyroidism and ophthalmopathy. Study results and caveats: Among clonotypes expanded in thyroid above 0.001, most were also found in blood.

TCR beta CDR3 sequences were amplified from RNA transcripts. HTBI primers were employed in a first-round RT-PCR of the TCR CDR3. TCRdb re-called the multiplex PCR reads with MiXCR, one entry per CDR3 protein. The sample has nearly 600,000 distinct CDR3 sequences; 13% to 15% are singletons. The chain joins TRBV7-2 to TRBJ2-7; 8 positions match TRBD1. The sequence was collected from a woman aged 18 to 35 with Graves' ophthalmopathy. The sample was blood. For the CDR3, the DNA is TGTGCCAGCAGCCAAACAGGGGGATGGGAGCAGTACTTC. It encodes CASSQTGGWEQYF. Variable domain in full (rest from reference TRBV7-2 and TRBJ2-7): GAGVSQSPSNKVTEKGKDVELRCDPISGHTALYWYRQSLGQGLEFLIYFQGNSAPDKSGLPSDRFSAERTGGSVSTLTIQRTQQEDSAVYLCASSQTGGWEQYFGPGTRLTVT.